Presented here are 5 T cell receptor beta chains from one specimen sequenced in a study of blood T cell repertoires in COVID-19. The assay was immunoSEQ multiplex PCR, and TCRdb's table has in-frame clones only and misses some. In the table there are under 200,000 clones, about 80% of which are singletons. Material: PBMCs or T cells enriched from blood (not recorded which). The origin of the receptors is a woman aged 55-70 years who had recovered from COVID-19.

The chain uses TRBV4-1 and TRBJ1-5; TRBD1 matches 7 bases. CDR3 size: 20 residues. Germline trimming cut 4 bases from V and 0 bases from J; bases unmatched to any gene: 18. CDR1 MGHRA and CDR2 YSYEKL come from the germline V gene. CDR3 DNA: TGCGCCAGCAGCCCAAAGACCCTTCGAGAAGGGACAGATAGCAATCAGCCCCAGCATTTT. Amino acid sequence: CASSPKTLREGTDSNQPQHF.

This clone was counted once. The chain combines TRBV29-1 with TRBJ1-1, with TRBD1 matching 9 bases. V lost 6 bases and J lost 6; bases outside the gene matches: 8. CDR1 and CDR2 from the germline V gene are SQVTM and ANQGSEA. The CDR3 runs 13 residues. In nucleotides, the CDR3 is TGCAGCGTGAAAGGACAGGGGATCTCTGAAGCTTTCTTT. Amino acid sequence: CSVKGQGISEAFF.

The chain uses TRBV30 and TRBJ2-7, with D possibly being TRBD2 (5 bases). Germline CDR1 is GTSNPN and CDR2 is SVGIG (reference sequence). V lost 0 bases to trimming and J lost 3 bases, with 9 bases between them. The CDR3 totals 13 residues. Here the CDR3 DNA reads TGTGCCTGGAGTGTACTCGGACTCTACGAGCAGTACTTC. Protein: CAWSVLGLYEQYF.

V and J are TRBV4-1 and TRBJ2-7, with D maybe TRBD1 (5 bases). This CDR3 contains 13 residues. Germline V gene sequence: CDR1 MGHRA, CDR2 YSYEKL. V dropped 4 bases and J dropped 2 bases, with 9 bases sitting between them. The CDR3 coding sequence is TGCGCCAGCAGCCCTGGACAAACCTACGAGCAGTACTTC. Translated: CASSPGQTYEQYF.

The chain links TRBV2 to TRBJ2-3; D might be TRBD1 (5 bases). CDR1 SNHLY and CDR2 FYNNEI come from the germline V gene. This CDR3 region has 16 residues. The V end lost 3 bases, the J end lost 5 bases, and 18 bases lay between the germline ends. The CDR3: CASSDQPRVKIDTQYF. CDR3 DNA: TGTGCCAGCAGTGATCAGCCCAGGGTGAAAATAGATACGCAGTATTTT.